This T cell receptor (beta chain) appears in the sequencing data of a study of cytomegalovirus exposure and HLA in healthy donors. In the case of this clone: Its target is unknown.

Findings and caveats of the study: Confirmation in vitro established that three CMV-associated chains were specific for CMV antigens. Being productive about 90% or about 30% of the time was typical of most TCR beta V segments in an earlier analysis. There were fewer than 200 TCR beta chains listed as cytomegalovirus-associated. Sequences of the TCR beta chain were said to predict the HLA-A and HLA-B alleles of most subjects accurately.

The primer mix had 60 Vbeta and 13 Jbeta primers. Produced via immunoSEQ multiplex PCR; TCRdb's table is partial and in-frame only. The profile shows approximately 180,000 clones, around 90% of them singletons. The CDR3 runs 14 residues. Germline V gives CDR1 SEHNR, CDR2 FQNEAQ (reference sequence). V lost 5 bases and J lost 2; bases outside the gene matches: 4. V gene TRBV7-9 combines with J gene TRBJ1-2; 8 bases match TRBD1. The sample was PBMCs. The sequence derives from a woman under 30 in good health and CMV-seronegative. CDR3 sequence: CASSGGQDNYGYTF. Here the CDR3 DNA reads TGTGCCAGCAGCGGGGGACAGGACAACTATGGCTACACCTTC.